The following is a TCR beta chain sequence with its context. What this receptor recognizes is not known. This sample was taken from a study of CXCR3-negative and CXCR3-positive naive CD8 T cells (dated by TCRdb to about 2019). With regard to the full study: In total, 130 million to 150 million TRB reads were obtained, corresponding to roughly 1.5 +/- 0.3 million reads per library. Diversity and physicochemical repertoire analyses covered around 10 donors pooled from two independent experiments. For the TRBV-TRBJ cluster analysis, the naive subsets came from roughly 5 donors, while the memory cells came from 3 donors. The full study reports these points: Within the same donor, TRBV-TRBJ usage looked similar between naive CXCR3-negative and CXCR3-positive cells, but memory cells had distinct patterns. Surface CD5, linked to self-reactivity in mice, was comparable between naive subsets; TCR interaction strength was therefore also inferred from TRB CDR3 physicochemical properties. Freshly isolated PBMCs were used for most assays because CXCR3 expression went down partially after cryopreservation. Repertoire diversity was comparably high in both naive subsets but much lower in memory CD8+ T cells. Compared with CXCR3-negative naive cells, CXCR3-positive naive cells had TRB CDR3s with higher hydrophobicity (lower Kidera factor 4), lower energy, and higher strength and volume indices.

For each CD8+ T cell subset, flow sorting was done in triplicate, and some 300,000 cells per subset went directly into RLT lysis buffer. To keep memory contaminants out, a stringent definition of naive CD8+ T cells was applied: CD45RO-CCR7+CD27+CD95-. Peripheral blood mononuclear cells were isolated from buffy coats by standard density gradient centrifugation. Naive CXCR3-negative and CXCR3-positive CD8+ T cells were flow-sorted on a FACSAria III. Total RNA was extracted from sorted cells with an RNeasy Mini Kit. The reads were generated on a NextSeq 550. The Human TCR Profiling Kit (MiLaboratory) was used to prepare UMI-labeled 5' RACE TRB cDNA libraries. The full amount of extracted RNA was used for cDNA synthesis, and the full amount of resulting cDNA was used for PCR amplification. Libraries were prepared in parallel using an identical number of PCR cycles. The authors processed their data as follows. With a minimum of two reads required per UMI, MIGEC and MiXCR pulled out about 50,000 +/- 10,000 unique UMI-labeled TRB cDNA molecules from each library. On average, each library contained approximately 40,000 +/- 10,000 functional in-frame TRB CDR3 nucleotide clonotypes without stop codons. After each sample was downsampled to 5000 UMI-labeled TRB molecules, VDJtools was used to calculate diversity metrics such as normalized Shannon-Wiener and Chao1. For the central five CDR3 residues, VDJtools calculated physicochemical properties weighted by clonotype size, namely interaction energy, strength, volume and Kidera factor 4. After reprocessing by TCRdb, each CDR3 protein sequence is one entry, and no DNA is given. The V and J calls, along with clone size, are taken from TCRdb and not from the paper's own processing. The table for this sample records 120,000 to 150,000 distinct CDR3 sequences. The ten biggest clones cover about 0.3% of the sample.

Including cysteine and phenylalanine, the CDR3 has 16 amino acids. This entry has no DNA. CDR1 and CDR2 are read off the germline V gene (reference sequence) as SGHKS and YYEKEE. The TCR comes from a human donor in good health. Some clones in this sample may be carry-over from other donors' samples. The chain links TRBV5-5 with TRBJ2-3; TCRdb's D call, TRBD1, is unchecked because there is no DNA. Material: naive CXCR3+ CD8+ T cells from blood. According to the study, the label for this sample's cell subset or site signals: CD45RO-CCR7+CD27+CD95- naive CD8+ T cells expressing CXCR3 (TNR3+). CDR3 region: CASSLGQGLSTDTQYF.